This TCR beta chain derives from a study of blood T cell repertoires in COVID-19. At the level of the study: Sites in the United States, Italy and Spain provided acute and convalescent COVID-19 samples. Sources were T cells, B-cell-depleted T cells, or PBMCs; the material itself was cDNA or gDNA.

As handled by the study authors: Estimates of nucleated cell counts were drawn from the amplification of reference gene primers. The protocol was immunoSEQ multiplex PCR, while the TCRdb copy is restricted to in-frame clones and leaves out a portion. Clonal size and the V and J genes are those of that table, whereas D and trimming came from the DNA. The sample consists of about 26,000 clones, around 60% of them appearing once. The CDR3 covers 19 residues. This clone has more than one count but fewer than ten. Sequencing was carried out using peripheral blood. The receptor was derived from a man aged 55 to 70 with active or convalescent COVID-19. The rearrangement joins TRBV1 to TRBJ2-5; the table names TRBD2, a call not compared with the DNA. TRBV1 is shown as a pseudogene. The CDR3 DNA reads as TGCACCAGCAGCCAAGTTACGGGGGGCCCGTTTTGGTACCAAGAGACCCAGTACTTC. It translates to CTSSQVTGGPFWYQETQYF.